This entry concerns a single TCR beta chain. This specimen comes from a study of blood T cell repertoires in COVID-19. Study-wide background: T cells, B-cell-depleted T cells, or PBMCs provided the cDNA or gDNA that served as material.

Sequencing was performed with immunoSEQ multiplex PCR; in TCRdb, only in-frame clones are kept and a portion is missing. This sample has about 120,000 clones; about 80% occur once, and the top ten carry more than 3.5%. This TCR was sampled from a woman of 80 years or more with acute or convalescent COVID-19. Material: peripheral blood.

The CDR3 region is CASHTRTGGTYEQYF. CDR3 sequence (DNA): TGTGCCAGCCACACAAGGACAGGAGGTACCTACGAGCAGTACTTC. This rearrangement joins TRBV6-5 to TRBJ2-7; TRBD1 matches 7 bases. The V gene end was trimmed by 8 bases and the J gene end by 2 bases; junction bases not matched to a gene: 12. This CDR3 has 15 amino acids. The germline V gene encodes CDR1 MNHEY and CDR2 SVGAGI.